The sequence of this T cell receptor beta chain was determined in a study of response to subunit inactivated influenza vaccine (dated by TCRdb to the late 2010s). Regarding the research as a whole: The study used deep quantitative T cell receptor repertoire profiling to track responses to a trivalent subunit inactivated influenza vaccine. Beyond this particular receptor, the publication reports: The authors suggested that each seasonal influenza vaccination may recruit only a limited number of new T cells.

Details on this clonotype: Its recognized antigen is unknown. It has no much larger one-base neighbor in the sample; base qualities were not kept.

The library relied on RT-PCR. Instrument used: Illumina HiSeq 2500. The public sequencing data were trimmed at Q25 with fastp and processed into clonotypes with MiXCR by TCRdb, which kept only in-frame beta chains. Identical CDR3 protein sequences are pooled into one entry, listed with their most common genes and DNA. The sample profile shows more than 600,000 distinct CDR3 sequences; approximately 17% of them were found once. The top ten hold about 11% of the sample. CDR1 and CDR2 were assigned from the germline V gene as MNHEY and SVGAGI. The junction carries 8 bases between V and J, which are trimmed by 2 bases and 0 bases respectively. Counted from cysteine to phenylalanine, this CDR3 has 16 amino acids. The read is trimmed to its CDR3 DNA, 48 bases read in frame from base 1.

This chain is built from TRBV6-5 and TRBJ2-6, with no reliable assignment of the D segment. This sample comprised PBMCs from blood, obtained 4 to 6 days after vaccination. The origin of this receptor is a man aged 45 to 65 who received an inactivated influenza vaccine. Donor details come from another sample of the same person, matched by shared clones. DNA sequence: TGTGCCAGCAGTTACAGGGCGAGCTCTGGGGCCAACGTCCTGACTTTC. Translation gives CASSYRASSGANVLTF.